The clone carrying this T cell receptor (beta chain) was recorded a few times. The antigen is undetermined. TCRdb re-derived calls from the RT-PCR reads in MiXCR, one entry per CDR3 protein. The repertoire holds fewer than 700,000 distinct CDR3 sequences, approximately 12% seen once, with less than 15% in the top ten. V was clipped by 2 bases and J by 1 base, with 11 bases between them. Germline loops: CDR1 ENHRY, CDR2 SYGVKD. The CDR3 totals 15 residues. The sample originates from a study of response to subunit inactivated influenza vaccine. Study-level findings and limits: New T cells are recruited in small numbers by each seasonal influenza vaccination, according to the authors' suggestion.

This chain uses TRBV10-3 with TRBJ1-2; D is unresolved. The TCR was taken from a man between 45 and 60 years old who received an inactivated influenza vaccine. The specimen was PBMCs from blood, collected 40 to 50 days after vaccination. As DNA, the CDR3 is TGTGCCATCAGTGAGAGAAGGATCCTTAACTATGGCTACACCTTC. It specifies CAISERRILNYGYTF.